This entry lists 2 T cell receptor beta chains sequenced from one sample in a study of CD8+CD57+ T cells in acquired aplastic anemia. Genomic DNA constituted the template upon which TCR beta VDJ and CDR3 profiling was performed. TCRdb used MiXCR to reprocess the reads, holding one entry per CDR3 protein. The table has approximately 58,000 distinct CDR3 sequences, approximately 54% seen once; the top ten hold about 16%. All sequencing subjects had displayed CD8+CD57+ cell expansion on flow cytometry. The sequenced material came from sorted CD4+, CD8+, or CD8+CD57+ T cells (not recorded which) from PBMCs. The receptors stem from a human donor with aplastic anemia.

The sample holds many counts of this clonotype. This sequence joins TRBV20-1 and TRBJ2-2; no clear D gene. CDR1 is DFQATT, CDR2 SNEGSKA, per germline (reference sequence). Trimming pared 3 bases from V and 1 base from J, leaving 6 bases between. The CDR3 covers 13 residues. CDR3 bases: TGCAGTGCTAGTTGGAAGAACACCGGGGAGCTGTTTTTT. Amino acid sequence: CSASWKNTGELFF.

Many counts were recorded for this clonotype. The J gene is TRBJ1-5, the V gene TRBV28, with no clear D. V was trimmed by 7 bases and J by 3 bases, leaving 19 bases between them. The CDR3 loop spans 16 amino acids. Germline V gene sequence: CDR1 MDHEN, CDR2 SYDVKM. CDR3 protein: CASTLKGGSHNQPQHF. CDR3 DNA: TGTGCCAGCACCTTAAAGGGAGGCAGCCACAATCAGCCCCAGCATTTT. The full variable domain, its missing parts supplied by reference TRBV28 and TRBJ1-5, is DVKVTQSSRYLVKRTGEKVFLECVQDMDHENMFWYRQDPGLGLRLIYFSYDVKMKEKGDIPEGYSVSREKKERFSLILESASTNQTSMYLCASTLKGGSHNQPQHFGDGTRLSIL.